This T cell receptor beta chain was sequenced in a study of CD8 T cells in ankylosing spondylitis. Whole-study findings and limits: There were earlier reports of some motif variants in reactive arthritis synovial fluid and blood. The study looked at matched synovial fluid samples from ankylosing spondylitis patients. Disease-linked clones were reported to be significantly enriched there. A motif in TCR beta, a set of eight or nine highly homologous variants, appeared characteristic of ankylosing spondylitis blood.

TCR beta libraries were made by quantitative 5'-RACE with molecular barcodes. Using its own MiXCR run on the 5' RACE reads, TCRdb lists one record per CDR3 protein. The sample contains approximately 40,000 distinct CDR3 sequences, 6% of which appear only once. This clonotype was counted at least ten times. The antigen is undetermined. CDR3 size: 14 residues. From germline, CDR1 is MNHNS and CDR2 SASEGT. V was shortened by 3 bases and J by 6 bases, with 11 bases between the two germline ends. The receptor's source is a male donor with ankylosing spondylitis or in good health (not recorded which). The chain carries TRBV6-1 and TRBJ2-2; unclear D gene. Sequencing used blood, either unsorted or a sorted T cell fraction (not recorded which). The CDR3 loop is CASSDLPRSGELFF. In DNA, the CDR3 is TGTGCCAGCAGTGACCTGCCACGGTCCGGGGAGCTGTTTTTT.